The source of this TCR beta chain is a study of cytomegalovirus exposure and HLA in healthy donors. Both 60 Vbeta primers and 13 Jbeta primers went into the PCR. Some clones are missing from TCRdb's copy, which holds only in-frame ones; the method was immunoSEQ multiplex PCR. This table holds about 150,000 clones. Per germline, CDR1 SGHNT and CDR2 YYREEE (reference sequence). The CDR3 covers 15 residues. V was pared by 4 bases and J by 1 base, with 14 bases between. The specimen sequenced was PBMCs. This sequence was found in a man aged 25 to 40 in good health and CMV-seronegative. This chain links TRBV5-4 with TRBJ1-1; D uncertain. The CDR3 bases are TGTGCCAGCAGCGCCCCTGGGTGGAGGAACACTGAAGCTTTCTTT. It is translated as CASSAPGWRNTEAFF.